A single sample gave rise to the 28 T cell receptor beta chains below, sequenced in a study of blood T cell repertoires in COVID-19. TCRdb keeps only in-frame clones here, not all; method: immunoSEQ multiplex PCR. Altogether under 250,000 clones are present, approximately 82% being singletons, with the ten largest covering about 2.5%. Sequencing was done on a sample of peripheral blood. Receptors were obtained from an older woman with active or convalescent COVID-19.

The chain couples TRBV29-1 to TRBJ2-1; 11 bases align to TRBD2. V was clipped by 8 bases and J by 1 base; unmatched bases: 10. Germline V CDR1 and CDR2: SQVTM, ANQGSEA. There are 16 residues in the CDR3. CDR3 in amino acids: CSLLAGGPGSYNEQFF. The CDR3 bases are TGCAGCTTGTTAGCGGGAGGGCCGGGATCCTACAATGAGCAGTTCTTC.

This chain uses TRBV5-5 with TRBJ1-2; D gene unclear. Germline loops: CDR1 SGHKS, CDR2 YYEKEE (reference sequence). The V end was cut by 0 bases, the J end by 3 bases, with 12 bases between. This CDR3 spans 15 amino acids. The CDR3 protein is CASSLASTAYYGYTF. DNA of the CDR3: TGTGCCAGCAGCTTGGCATCCACAGCCTACTATGGCTACACCTTC.

V usage is TRBV15 and J usage is TRBJ2-5; a possible D gene is TRBD2 (5 bases). The germline V gene has CDR1 LNHNV and CDR2 YYDKDF (reference sequence). The CDR3 runs 15 residues. Trimming took 0 bases from V and 1 from J, leaving 9 bases between them. This CDR3 reads CATSREAGFQETQYF. The CDR3 region has the DNA TGTGCCACCAGCAGAGAGGCGGGCTTCCAAGAGACCCAGTACTTC.

This rearrangement joins TRBV5-4 to TRBJ2-5, with D possibly matching TRBD1 (6 bases). V dropped 7 bases and J dropped 4 bases, with 14 bases sitting between them. The CDR3 covers 13 residues. Germline-derived CDR1 and CDR2 are SGHNT and YYREEE (reference sequence). DNA of the CDR3: TGTGCCAGCCAGTTAGGGGGAACAGAGACCCAGTACTTC. This encodes CASQLGGTETQYF.

The chain links TRBV2 to TRBJ1-3; possible D gene TRBD1, 6 bases. The germline CDR1 and CDR2 sequences are SNHLY and FYNNEI. V was trimmed by 7 bases and J by 0 bases, leaving 16 bases between them. The CDR3 runs 16 residues. In DNA form, the CDR3 reads TGTGCCAGCAAAAACAGGGTGAAAAGCTCTGGAAACACCATATATTTT. Translating gives CASKNRVKSSGNTIYF.

On this clone itself: Other DNA sequences in the same sample also yield this CDR3. The chain is built from TRBV5-1 and TRBJ1-1, with 7 bases that match TRBD1. CDR1 and CDR2 (germline): SGHRS, YFSETQ. This CDR3 region has 14 residues. V shed 2 bases and J 1 base; nucleotides not matched to a gene: 2. CDR3 sequence: CASSLSGGNTEAFF. In DNA, the CDR3 is TGCGCCAGCAGCTTATCAGGGGGGAACACTGAAGCTTTCTTT.

This rearrangement joins TRBV10-3 to TRBJ1-1, with D maybe TRBD1 (5 bases). The CDR3 totals 11 residues. V was clipped by 3 bases and J by 6 bases, with 5 bases between them. Germline V gene data show CDR1 as ENHRY and CDR2 as SYGVKD. Here the CDR3 reads CAISEQAEAFF. In nucleotides, the CDR3 is TGTGCCATCAGTGAACAGGCTGAAGCTTTCTTT.

The rearrangement joins TRBV6-5 to TRBJ1-2, with 8 bases lining up with TRBD1. The CDR3 consists of 14 residues. Germline lookup yields CDR1 MNHEY and CDR2 SVGAGI. The ends lost 7 bases at V and 4 bases at J; junction bases unmatched: 8. The CDR3 reads CASTTNRGAYGYTF. The CDR3 coding sequence is TGTGCCAGCACCACCAACAGGGGGGCCTATGGCTACACCTTC.

The chain has TRBV5-5 and TRBJ2-7; D is possibly TRBD1 (6 bases). Germline assignment: CDR1 SGHKS and CDR2 YYEKEE (reference sequence). Deletions cut 8 bases from V and 4 bases from J, with 22 bases between. This CDR3 has 15 residues. The CDR3 is CASSVSLDSFYEQYF. The DNA of the CDR3 is TGTGCCAGTAGCGTAAGTTTGGACAGCTTTTACGAGCAGTACTTC.

The chain uses TRBV7-9 and TRBJ1-1; D not certain. This CDR3 spans 9 amino acids. V dropped 1 base and J dropped 13 bases, with 4 bases sitting between them. CDR1 is SEHNR, CDR2 FQNEAQ, per germline (reference sequence). In DNA form, the CDR3 reads TGTGCCAGCAGCTTAGTCCTTTTCTTT. It is translated as CASSLVLFF. The full variable domain, rest sourced from reference TRBV7-9 and TRBJ1-1, is DTGVSQNPRHKITKRGQNVTFRCDPISEHNRLYWYRQTLGQGPEFLTYFQNEAQLEKSRLLSDRFSAERPKGSFSTLEIQRTEQGDSAMYLCASSLVLFFGQGTRLTVV.

V and J are TRBV6-5 and TRBJ1-4; unclear D gene. Trimming left V 6 bases short and J 3 bases short, with 14 bases between. This CDR3 contains 15 residues. Germline CDR1 MNHEY, CDR2 SVGAGI. CDR3 nucleotide sequence: TGTGCCAGCAGACAAAACCCCGCGGCTAATGAAAAACTGTTTTTT. Residues: CASRQNPAANEKLFF.

The V and J genes are TRBV19 and TRBJ1-5; D is undetermined. The germline CDR1 and CDR2 sequences are LNHDA and SQIVND (reference sequence). V was shortened by 5 bases and J by 0 bases, with 11 bases between the two germline ends. The CDR3 covers 15 residues. The CDR3 reads CASSFQLYSNQPQHF. The DNA for the CDR3 is TGTGCCAGTAGTTTTCAGTTATATAGCAATCAGCCCCAGCATTTT.

The chain has TRBV30 and TRBJ1-1; 7 nucleotides match TRBD1. This CDR3 has 17 amino acids. CDR1 and CDR2 from the germline V gene are GTSNPN and SVGIG (reference sequence). After removal of 3 bases from V and 0 bases from J, the junction contained 13 bases not matched to a gene. In DNA form, the CDR3 reads TGTGCCTGGAGGCCGTGGACAGGCCGACTCATGAACACTGAAGCTTTCTTT. This translates into CAWRPWTGRLMNTEAFF.

The rearrangement links TRBV5-1 to TRBJ2-5; tentatively, D is TRBD1 (7 bases). CDR3 length: 15 amino acids. Germline-derived CDR1 and CDR2 are SGHRS and YFSETQ. Trimming cost V 1 base and J 2 bases, with 12 bases left between them. As DNA, the CDR3 is TGCGCCAGCAGCTTGCGTCCAGGGGGGCAAGAGACCCAGTACTTC. It yields the protein CASSLRPGGQETQYF.

The chain recombines TRBV2 with TRBJ2-7, with 7 bases identical to TRBD1. CDR1 is SNHLY, CDR2 FYNNEI, per germline. The CDR3 covers 12 residues. J lost 5 bases, V lost 5 bases, and 3 bases had no gene match. Here the CDR3 DNA reads TGTGCCAGCAGTCCCGACAGGGACGAGCAGTACTTC. It is translated as CASSPDRDEQYF.

V gene TRBV2 combines with J gene TRBJ1-2; D uncertain. The CDR3 sequence is 12 residues long. The germline CDR1 and CDR2 sequences are SNHLY and FYNNEI. V dropped 8 bases and J dropped 11 bases, with 18 bases sitting between them. CDR3 in amino acids: CASGREQHLYTF. CDR3 nucleotide sequence: TGTGCCAGCGGACGGGAACAGCACCTTTACACCTTC.

This chain links TRBV2 with TRBJ1-1, with D uncertain. Trimming pared 3 bases from V and 3 bases from J, leaving 8 bases between. Germline lookup yields CDR1 SNHLY and CDR2 FYNNEI. There are 13 residues in the CDR3. The CDR3 loop reads CASSERRDTEAFF. The CDR3 region has the DNA TGTGCCAGCAGTGAGAGGAGGGACACTGAAGCTTTCTTT. The entire variable domain, with the rest obtained from reference TRBV2 and TRBJ1-1, is as follows: EPEVTQTPSHQVTQMGQEVILRCVPISNHLYFYWYRQILGQKVEFLVSFYNNEISEKSEIFDDQFSVERPDGSNFTLKIRSTKLEDSAMYFCASSERRDTEAFFGQGTRLTVV.

The rearrangement uses TRBV28 and TRBJ1-2, with D maybe TRBD1 (5 bases). With 4 bases removed from V and 6 bases from J, the gap between germline ends came to 18 bases. This CDR3 region has 15 residues. Germline V lookup: CDR1 MDHEN, CDR2 SYDVKM. The CDR3 is CASSSTGTGSDGYTF. CDR3 sequence (DNA): TGTGCCAGCAGTTCTACCGGAACAGGCTCGGATGGCTACACCTTC.

This chain's CDR3 is CASSWDRGAGGYTF. CDR3 DNA: TGTGCCAGCAGCTGGGACAGGGGCGCTGGGGGCTACACCTTC. V gene TRBV5-4 combines with J gene TRBJ1-2, with 10 bases fitting TRBD1. V dropped 3 bases and J dropped 8; count of bases not matched to a gene: 7. The CDR3 totals 14 residues. The germline V gene encodes CDR1 SGHNT and CDR2 YYREEE (reference sequence).

This clone appeared once. The J gene is TRBJ2-7, the V gene TRBV28; 9 bases are shared with TRBD2. The junction had 8 bases not matched to a gene; V was cut back by 6 bases and J by 5 bases. The CDR3 has 14 residues. In germline, CDR1 is MDHEN, CDR2 SYDVKM. The CDR3 reads CASRAAGGPDEQYF. In nucleotides, the CDR3 is TGTGCCAGCAGGGCAGCGGGAGGCCCTGACGAGCAGTACTTC. Filled out from reference TRBV28 and TRBJ2-7, the complete variable domain reads DVKVTQSSRYLVKRTGEKVFLECVQDMDHENMFWYRQDPGLGLRLIYFSYDVKMKEKGDIPEGYSVSREKKERFSLILESASTNQTSMYLCASRAAGGPDEQYFGPGTRLTVT.

This clone was seen once. The V call is TRBV3-1 (or the pseudogene TRBV3-2), the J call TRBJ1-2; the match to TRBD1 covers 7 bases. The CDR3 length is 11 residues. Germline V gives CDR1 LGHDT, CDR2 YNNKEL (reference sequence). J was trimmed by 8 bases and V by 3 bases; bases with no gene match: 0. The CDR3, as DNA: TGTGCCAGCAGCCAGACAGGGGGCTACACCTTC. Its protein is CASSQTGGYTF.

This chain joins TRBV24-1 and TRBJ1-2; no definite D call. Per germline, CDR1 KGHDR and CDR2 SFDVKD. CDR3 length equals 12 residues. With 0 bases removed from V and 8 bases from J, the gap between germline ends came to 6 bases. CDR3 region: CATSDLTEGYTF. The CDR3, as DNA: TGTGCCACCAGTGATTTGACAGAAGGCTACACCTTC.

The sample holds one count of this clone. The J gene is TRBJ2-1, the V gene TRBV2; the match to TRBD2 covers 8 bases. The CDR3 loop spans 16 amino acids. Germline V CDR1 and CDR2: SNHLY, FYNNEI. Trimming removed 3 bases from V and 9 bases from J; junction bases left unmatched: 13. The CDR3, as DNA: TGTGCCAGCAGTGACGAGGGACTAGGGTTTGGGAGTGAGCAGTTCTTC. It encodes CASSDEGLGFGSEQFF.

The chain couples TRBV9 to TRBJ1-3; tentative D call: TRBD1 (5 bases). Germline-derived CDR1 and CDR2 are SGDLS and YYNGEE. CDR3 length: 15 amino acids. Deletions cut 3 bases from V and 0 bases from J, with 10 bases between. CDR3 sequence: CASSAWQGSGNTIYF. The CDR3 region has the DNA TGTGCCAGCAGCGCCTGGCAGGGCTCTGGAAACACCATATATTTT. The entire variable domain, with the rest obtained from reference TRBV9 and TRBJ1-3, is as follows: DSGVTQTPKHLITATGQRVTLRCSPRSGDLSVYWYQQSLDQGLQFLIQYYNGEERAKGNILERFSAQQFPDLHSELNLSSLELGDSALYFCASSAWQGSGNTIYFGEGSWLTVV.

Comments on this clone: Additional DNA sequences in this sample encode the identical CDR3. The rearrangement joins TRBV5-1 to TRBJ2-1; 9 positions match TRBD2. The CDR3 totals 15 residues. The V gene's germline CDR1 is SGHRS and CDR2 YFSETQ. V shed 0 bases and J 3 bases; nucleotides not matched to a gene: 1. CDR3 loop: CASSLDSGSYNEQFF. The CDR3 DNA sequence: TGCGCCAGCAGCTTGGATAGCGGGAGCTACAATGAGCAGTTCTTC.

V gene TRBV5-1 combines with J gene TRBJ2-7; a possible D gene is TRBD1 (6 bases). V was shortened by 4 bases and J by 3 bases, with 17 bases between the two germline ends. CDR1 SGHRS and CDR2 YFSETQ come from the germline V gene. The CDR3 contains 15 residues. The DNA of the CDR3 is TGCGCCAGCAGCCCGGAGAGACAGGCCAGCTACGAGCAGTACTTC. Translated, it gives CASSPERQASYEQYF. The full variable domain, completed using reference TRBV5-1 and TRBJ2-7, is KAGVTQTPRYLIKTRGQQVTLSCSPISGHRSVSWYQQTPGQGLQFLFEYFSETQRNKGNFPGRFSGRQFSNSRSEMNVSTLELGDSALYLCASSPERQASYEQYFGPGTRLTVT.

This chain uses TRBV19 with TRBJ1-1; tentative D call: TRBD1 (5 bases). Germline assignment: CDR1 LNHDA and CDR2 SQIVND (reference sequence). The CDR3 is made up of 13 amino acids. Trimming removed 4 bases at V and 1 base at J, with 7 bases between. DNA of the CDR3: TGTGCCAGTAGTAGACAGTGGAACACTGAAGCTTTCTTT. Its protein is CASSRQWNTEAFF.

This sequence joins TRBV27 and TRBJ1-5; 7 nucleotides agree with TRBD1. CDR1 is MNHEY and CDR2 is SMNVEV in the germline V gene (reference sequence). This CDR3 region has 14 residues. The trim removed 6 bases at V and 6 bases at J, leaving 8 bases unmatched. This CDR3 is CASSPDRVTQPQHF. The CDR3 DNA reads TGTGCCAGCAGCCCTGACAGGGTCACTCAGCCCCAGCATTTT.